This TCR beta chain was recorded in a study of Tregs in tolerant kidney transplant recipients. Study-wide points: Expanding Tregs on activated donor B cells appeared to best identify donor-specific TCRbeta clones. Biological reproducibility was not directly addressed, but technical replication error appeared minimal.

Unstimulated regulatory T cells (CD4+CD25+CD127-), CD4+CD25- non-regulatory cells, CD4 and CD8 cells were FACS-sorted from thawed PBMCs. Of note for this clone: What it binds is unknown.

Clones were read by immunoSEQ multiplex PCR, and TCRdb kept only the in-frame ones, dropping some. Here the sample spans tens of thousands of clones, 70% to 90% being singletons. The ends lost 8 bases at V and 5 bases at J; junction bases unmatched: 12. The CDR3 runs to 14 residues. Germline lookup yields CDR1 MNHEY and CDR2 SMNVEV (reference sequence). The chain employs TRBV27 and TRBJ2-7; 7 bases line up with TRBD2. The source material was CD4+ T cells from blood, sampled before the transplant. This receptor was identified in a human donor who received a combined kidney and bone marrow transplant. CDR3 coding DNA: TGTGCCAGCGGGGGAGGGACTGCCTCGGACGAGCAGTACTTC. The encoded protein is CASGGGTASDEQYF.